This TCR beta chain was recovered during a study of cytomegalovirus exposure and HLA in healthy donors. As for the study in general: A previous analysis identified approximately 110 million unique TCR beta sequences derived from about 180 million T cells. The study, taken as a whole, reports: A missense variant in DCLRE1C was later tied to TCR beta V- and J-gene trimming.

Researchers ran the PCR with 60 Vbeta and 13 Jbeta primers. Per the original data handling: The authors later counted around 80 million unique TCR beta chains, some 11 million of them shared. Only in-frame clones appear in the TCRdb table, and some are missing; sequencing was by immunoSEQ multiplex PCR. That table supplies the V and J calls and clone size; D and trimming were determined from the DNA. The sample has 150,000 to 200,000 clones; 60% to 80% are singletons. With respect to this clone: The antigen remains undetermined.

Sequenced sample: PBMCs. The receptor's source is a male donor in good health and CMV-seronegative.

CDR3 loop: CASSVMGQGNNEQFF. In DNA, the CDR3 is TGTGCCAGTAGTGTCATGGGACAGGGGAACAATGAGCAGTTCTTC. This rearrangement joins TRBV19 to TRBJ2-1; TRBD1 aligns across 10 bases. Germline loops: CDR1 LNHDA, CDR2 SQIVND (reference sequence). The CDR3 is made up of 15 amino acids. The V and J ends lost 5 bases and 5 bases, in that order; junction bases with no gene match: 6.